This passage covers 32 T cell receptor beta chains from one sample sequenced in a study of CD8 T cells in ankylosing spondylitis. For these receptors, no antigen is known. TCRdb recomputed calls from the 5' RACE reads with MiXCR, one row per CDR3 protein. The sample includes roughly 700,000 distinct CDR3 sequences, around a fifth of them seen just once. Study-level findings and limits: A TCR beta motif of under 10 highly homologous variants appeared characteristic of ankylosing spondylitis blood.

The sample taken for sequencing was blood, either unsorted or a sorted T cell fraction (not recorded which). The source is a male donor with ankylosing spondylitis.

The CDR3 loop reads CSVVAFPLLAFF. CDR3 nucleotide sequence: TGCAGCGTTGTTGCGTTCCCGCTGTTGGCTTTCTTT. The chain carries TRBV29-1 and TRBJ1-1; unclear D gene. The V gene's germline CDR1 is SQVTM and CDR2 ANQGSEA. CDR3 length equals 12 residues. V lost 4 bases to trimming and J lost 11 bases, with 17 bases between them.

A few counts support this clonotype. CDR3 in amino acids: CSARGGSREQYF. The DNA of the CDR3 is TGCAGTGCTAGGGGGGGCTCTCGGGAGCAGTACTTC. The chain uses TRBV20-1 and TRBJ2-7, with D perhaps matching TRBD1 or TRBD2 (6 bases each). The CDR3 runs to 12 residues. CDR1 DFQATT and CDR2 SNEGSKA come from the germline V gene (reference sequence). V lost 3 bases and J 7 bases, leaving 13 bases between the germline ends.

This clonotype has ten or more counts. The J gene is TRBJ2-2, the V gene TRBV5-1; TRBD2 matches 9 bases. In germline, CDR1 is SGHRS, CDR2 YFSETQ. Trimming removed 4 bases from V and 4 bases from J; junction bases left unmatched: 2. The CDR3 loop spans 14 amino acids. This CDR3 is CASSATSGTGELFF. CDR3 coding DNA: TGCGCCAGCAGCGCGACTAGCGGCACCGGGGAGCTGTTTTTT.

This clonotype appeared a few times. The rearrangement links TRBV6-5 to TRBJ2-3; TRBD2 agrees at 8 bases. The CDR3 spans 18 residues. V was pared by 0 bases and J by 0 bases, with 8 bases of the junction left unmatched. The germline V gene encodes CDR1 MNHEY and CDR2 SVGAGI. In DNA form, the CDR3 reads TGTGCCAGCAGTTACTCGACGGCTAGCGGGTCTAGCACAGATACGCAGTATTTT. It yields the protein CASSYSTASGSSTDTQYF.

The chain recombines TRBV27 with TRBJ2-2; D is undetermined. CDR1 and CDR2 (germline): MNHEY, SMNVEV (reference sequence). This CDR3 is 14 amino acids long. The ends were cut back, 4 bases at V and 3 bases at J, with 9 bases in the middle. The CDR3 loop is CASSSSWDTGELFF. In DNA, the CDR3 is TGTGCCAGCAGTTCTTCCTGGGACACCGGGGAGCTGTTTTTT.

The sample holds a few counts of this clonotype. This rearrangement joins TRBV5-6 to TRBJ2-3; the match to TRBD1 covers 7 bases. Germline CDR1 is SGHDT and CDR2 is YYEEEE. The J segment lost 3 bases and the V segment lost 3 bases, leaving 4 bases of the junction unmatched. This CDR3 is 14 amino acids long. For the CDR3, the DNA is TGTGCCAGCAGCTCAGACAGGGATACAGATACGCAGTATTTT. Its translation is CASSSDRDTDTQYF. Full variable domain (missing parts from reference TRBV5-6 and TRBJ2-3): DAGVTQSPTHLIKTRGQQVTLRCSPKSGHDTVSWYQQALGQGPQFIFQYYEEEERQRGNFPDRFSGHQFPNYSSELNVNALLLGDSALYLCASSSDRDTDTQYFGPGTRLTVL.

This clonotype was found many times. V and J are TRBV29-1 and TRBJ2-1; possible D gene TRBD2, 6 bases. Germline lookup yields CDR1 SQVTM and CDR2 ANQGSEA. There are 13 residues in the CDR3. Trimming removed 8 bases at V and 5 bases at J, with 16 bases between. The CDR3 spells CSTTGGGNNEQFF. In DNA form, the CDR3 reads TGCAGCACGACGGGCGGAGGGAACAATGAGCAGTTCTTC.

This clonotype was found a few times. The rearrangement uses TRBV4-1 and TRBJ2-3, with no clear D. The germline V and J ends were trimmed by 1 base and 6 bases, with 14 bases remaining between them. Germline loops: CDR1 MGHRA, CDR2 YSYEKL. CDR3 length: 15 residues. CDR3 bases: TGCGCCAGCAGCCAAGTAGCACCCCCGGGCGATACGCAGTATTTT. Protein product: CASSQVAPPGDTQYF.

There are a few counts of this clonotype. This sequence joins TRBV28 and TRBJ1-1, with D uncertain. Trimming removed 8 bases at V and 6 bases at J, with 31 bases between. Germline lookup yields CDR1 MDHEN and CDR2 SYDVKM. The CDR3 covers 18 residues. The CDR3 spells CASPPPGQPIVDVAEAFF. In DNA, the CDR3 is TGTGCCAGCCCGCCCCCCGGGCAGCCTATCGTGGACGTCGCTGAAGCTTTCTTT. The full variable domain, rest sourced from reference TRBV28 and TRBJ1-1, is DVKVTQSSRYLVKRTGEKVFLECVQDMDHENMFWYRQDPGLGLRLIYFSYDVKMKEKGDIPEGYSVSREKKERFSLILESASTNQTSMYLCASPPPGQPIVDVAEAFFGQGTRLTVV.

This clonotype has a handful of counts. The V and J genes are TRBV7-8 and TRBJ2-2; TRBD2 might be the D (6 bases). Trimming removed 8 bases at V and 1 base at J, with 14 bases between. Germline V gene sequence: CDR1 SGHVS, CDR2 FQNEAQ. This CDR3 is built from 15 residues. This CDR3 is CASPGGGLNTGELFF. For the CDR3, the DNA is TGTGCCAGCCCCGGGGGTGGGCTGAACACCGGGGAGCTGTTTTTT.

This clonotype was recorded a few times. As DNA, the CDR3 is TGCAGCGTTCATTCGGGCTCTGGAAACACCATATATTTT. It encodes CSVHSGSGNTIYF. The V gene is TRBV29-1, the J gene TRBJ1-3, with no clear D. The germline V gene has CDR1 SQVTM and CDR2 ANQGSEA. With 5 bases removed from V and 0 bases from J, the gap between germline ends came to 8 bases. CDR3 length: 13 amino acids.

This clonotype was detected only a few times. The chain has TRBV5-1 and TRBJ2-1, with D possibly being TRBD1 or TRBD2 (5 bases each). V lost 5 bases and J 4 bases, leaving 19 bases between the germline ends. Germline V gene lookup returns CDR1 SGHRS and CDR2 YFSETQ. This CDR3 contains 16 residues. CDR3 in amino acids: CASRPGTDNLYNEQFF. Written as DNA, the CDR3 is TGCGCCAGCAGACCTGGGACCGACAACCTTTACAATGAGCAGTTCTTC.

V and J are TRBV25-1 and TRBJ2-5; D remains ambiguous. The V end lost 4 bases, the J end lost 4 bases, and 13 bases lay between the germline ends. CDR1 and CDR2 (germline): MGHDK, SYGVNS. CDR3 length: 14 residues. CDR3 DNA sequence: TGTGCCAGCAGTGGGCTCTCGGTAGGAGAGACCCAGTACTTC. Its protein is CASSGLSVGETQYF.

This chain joins TRBV10-3 and TRBJ2-7; D is possibly TRBD2 (6 bases). Trimming left V 2 bases short and J 1 base short, with 18 bases between. The CDR3 runs 17 residues. The germline V gene encodes CDR1 ENHRY and CDR2 SYGVKD. The CDR3 sequence: CAISEGGTATLSYEQYF. CDR3 bases: TGTGCCATCAGTGAGGGAGGGACCGCGACTCTTTCCTACGAGCAGTACTTC.

This clonotype was seen more than once but under ten times. The chain employs TRBV2 and TRBJ1-2; the D is unclear. Deletions cut 0 bases from V and 8 bases from J, with 13 bases between. Germline V gene data show CDR1 as SNHLY and CDR2 as FYNNEI. This CDR3 has 14 residues. The CDR3 sequence: CASSEASRARGYTF. The DNA for the CDR3 is TGTGCCAGCAGTGAAGCGAGCCGCGCCCGGGGCTACACCTTC. Full variable domain (outside the CDR3, taken from reference TRBV2 and TRBJ1-2): EPEVTQTPSHQVTQMGQEVILRCVPISNHLYFYWYRQILGQKVEFLVSFYNNEISEKSEIFDDQFSVERPDGSNFTLKIRSTKLEDSAMYFCASSEASRARGYTFGSGTRLTVV.

This clonotype came up a few times. The rearrangement joins TRBV24-1 to TRBJ2-1; TRBD1 matches at 12 bases. Germline loops: CDR1 KGHDR, CDR2 SFDVKD. This CDR3 is built from 18 residues. Trimming removed 3 bases from V and 8 bases from J; junction bases left unmatched: 13. The CDR3 DNA follows: TGTGCCACCAGTGATAGAAAGCCGGGACAGGGGGCGCGGGATGAGCAGTTCTTC. Protein product: CATSDRKPGQGARDEQFF.

The V call is TRBV7-6, the J call TRBJ2-3; D is uncertain. V lost 3 bases and J 5 bases, leaving 12 bases between the germline ends. This CDR3 spans 14 amino acids. Germline V CDR1 and CDR2: SGHVS, FNYEAQ. The CDR3 region has the DNA TGTGCCAGCAGCTTTATTCTAGGTGGAGATACGCAGTATTTT. Amino acids: CASSFILGGDTQYF.

This clonotype occurred a few times. The chain links TRBV7-8 to TRBJ2-7, with 10 bases identical to TRBD2. Germline values: CDR1 SGHVS, CDR2 FQNEAQ. The CDR3 covers 15 residues. Trimming removed 2 bases from V and 5 bases from J; junction bases left unmatched: 6. CDR3 bases: TGTGCCAGCAGCTTAAGGGCTAGCGGGAGTAACGAGCAGTACTTC. Protein product: CASSLRASGSNEQYF.

This clonotype has ten or more counts. CDR3 bases: TGTGCCATCAGTTCCAGCACAGATACGCAGTATTTT. Residues: CAISSSTDTQYF. The rearrangement uses TRBV10-3 and TRBJ2-3; no clear D gene. The V end lost 5 bases, the J end lost 0 bases, and 3 bases lay between the germline ends. The germline V gene has CDR1 ENHRY and CDR2 SYGVKD. The CDR3 sequence is 12 residues long.

In this sample, this clonotype turned up a few times. The genes are TRBV7-3 and TRBJ2-1; 13 positions agree with TRBD2. V lost 5 bases to trimming and J lost 9 bases; unmatched junction nucleotides: 13. Germline lookup yields CDR1 SGHTA and CDR2 FQGTGA. The CDR3 has 17 residues. The CDR3 nucleotides are TGTGCCAGCAGCACGCAAAAAGGGACTAGCGGGGTTTTTGAGCAGTTCTTC. Translated, it gives CASSTQKGTSGVFEQFF.

This clonotype has a handful of counts. The rearrangement joins TRBV6-2 or TRBV6-3 to TRBJ2-7, with 13 bases matching TRBD2. The CDR3 is 13 residues long. The germline V gene has CDR1 MNHEY and CDR2 SVGEGT. Trimming at V came to 11 bases and at J to 5 bases, leaving 6 bases not matched to a gene. CDR3 residues: CAGRLAGGNEQYF. The CDR3 DNA reads as TGTGCCGGCCGACTAGCGGGAGGTAACGAGCAGTACTTC.

This rearrangement joins TRBV27 to TRBJ1-1; no clear D gene. There are 13 residues in the CDR3. Trimming cost V 8 bases and J 5 bases, with 15 bases left between them. CDR1 is MNHEY and CDR2 is SMNVEV in the germline V gene (reference sequence). DNA for the CDR3: TGTGCCAGCTCCCCTCTAGCCCCAACTGAAGCTTTCTTT. Its protein is CASSPLAPTEAFF.

This sequence joins TRBV24-1 and TRBJ2-4; tentatively, D is TRBD2 (5 bases). V lost 1 base to trimming and J lost 3 bases, with 12 bases between them. From germline, CDR1 is KGHDR and CDR2 SFDVKD. There are 16 residues in the CDR3. The CDR3 DNA is TGTGCCACCAGTGATTTTACGGGAACGGGCAAAAACATTCAGTACTTC. The encoded protein is CATSDFTGTGKNIQYF.

The chain recombines TRBV14 with TRBJ2-1; tentative D call: TRBD2 (6 bases). Germline CDR1 is SGHDN and CDR2 is FVKESK. The V and J ends lost 4 bases and 6 bases respectively, with 22 bases between them. The CDR3 length is 17 residues. The DNA of the CDR3 is TGTGCCAGCAGCCCCCTTGGCGGGCGGGGCTTGTTCAATGAGCAGTTCTTC. Its protein is CASSPLGGRGLFNEQFF.

The rearrangement uses TRBV7-9 and TRBJ2-1; 11 positions agree with TRBD2. Germline loops: CDR1 SEHNR, CDR2 FQNEAQ (reference sequence). This CDR3 has 15 residues. The V gene end was trimmed by 0 bases and the J gene end by 7 bases; junction bases not matched to a gene: 2. The CDR3 DNA is TGTGCCAGCAGCTTAGCGGGACTAGCGGAGAATGAGCAGTTCTTC. It is translated as CASSLAGLAENEQFF.

This sequence joins TRBV29-1 and TRBJ1-3; D uncertain. CDR1 SQVTM and CDR2 ANQGSEA come from the germline V gene. The CDR3 runs 15 residues. Trimming shortened V by 7 bases and J by 1 base, and 17 bases separated the two germline ends. The CDR3 protein is CSALNPGDSGNTIYF. The DNA of the CDR3 is TGCAGCGCCTTGAACCCCGGGGATTCTGGAAACACCATATATTTT. Full variable domain (remainder filled in from reference TRBV29-1 and TRBJ1-3): SAVISQKPSRDICQRGTSLTIQCQVDSQVTMMFWYRQQPGQSLTLIATANQGSEATYESGFVIDKFPISRPNLTFSTLTVSNMSPEDSSIYLCSALNPGDSGNTIYFGEGSWLTVV.

The sample holds a few counts of this clonotype. The CDR3 region is CASSSIGSTDTQYF. The CDR3 DNA reads as TGTGCCAGCAGTTCTATAGGAAGCACAGATACGCAGTATTTT. The rearrangement joins TRBV12-3 or TRBV12-4 to TRBJ2-3, with D unclear. The V end was cut by 4 bases, the J end by 0 bases, with 8 bases between. The CDR3 has 14 amino acids.

V usage is TRBV2 and J usage is TRBJ2-7; 7 bases are a match to TRBD1. Germline V lookup: CDR1 SNHLY, CDR2 FYNNEI. This CDR3 has 13 amino acids. Unmatched junction bases numbered 6, after V lost 6 bases and J lost 4 bases. CDR3 region: CASSVDRSYEQYF. For the CDR3, the DNA is TGTGCCAGCAGCGTGGACAGGAGTTACGAGCAGTACTTC.

This clonotype was detected ten times or more. V usage is TRBV7-2 and J usage is TRBJ1-4; 8 positions match TRBD1. The CDR3 runs to 13 residues. The germline V gene has CDR1 SGHTA and CDR2 FQGNSA. V was clipped by 6 bases and J by 8 bases; unmatched bases: 5. In nucleotides, the CDR3 is TGTGCCAGCAGTTGGAGGGACAGGGAAAAACTGTTTTTT. It translates to CASSWRDREKLFF. Complete variable domain (other parts from reference TRBV7-2 and TRBJ1-4): GAGVSQSPSNKVTEKGKDVELRCDPISGHTALYWYRQSLGQGLEFLIYFQGNSAPDKSGLPSDRFSAERTGGSVSTLTIQRTQQEDSAVYLCASSWRDREKLFFGSGTQLSVL.

The table lists this clonotype with a few counts. CDR3 DNA: TGTGCCAGCAACAGCGGGGGGGCCGATGAGCAGTTCTTC. This encodes CASNSGGADEQFF. The gene calls are TRBV2 and TRBJ2-1; 10 bases agree with TRBD2. Germline V gene data show CDR1 as SNHLY and CDR2 as FYNNEI. Trimming removed 7 bases from V and 8 bases from J; junction bases left unmatched: 5. The CDR3 has 13 residues.

In DNA, the CDR3 is TGTGCCAGCAGGGTAGCCGATAACTATGGCTACACCTTC. It yields the protein CASRVADNYGYTF. This rearrangement joins TRBV12-3 or TRBV12-4 to TRBJ1-2, with D unclear. Trimming removed 6 bases from V and 1 base from J, with 9 bases in between. The CDR3 runs to 13 residues.

The V and J genes are TRBV20-1 and TRBJ1-1; no clear D. This CDR3 comprises 13 residues. Germline CDR1 reads DFQATT; CDR2 reads SNEGSKA (reference sequence). With 4 bases removed from V and 1 base from J, the gap between germline ends came to 10 bases. Here the CDR3 DNA reads TGCAGTGCTATTGGGGTCACGAACACTGAAGCTTTCTTT. The encoded protein is CSAIGVTNTEAFF.